Below, 26 T cell receptor beta chains from the same sample are listed, as sequenced in a study of blood T cell repertoires in COVID-19. TCRdb's copy holds only in-frame clones and misses some; the assay was immunoSEQ multiplex PCR. Here the sample spans 200,000 to 250,000 clones, approximately 81% being singletons. Sequenced sample: peripheral blood. The receptors shown here come from a woman aged 80 or over with active or convalescent COVID-19.

This rearrangement joins TRBV6-1 to TRBJ1-6; D unclear. CDR3 length equals 15 residues. The germline V and J ends were trimmed by 2 bases and 0 bases, with 5 bases remaining between them. The germline gives CDR1 MNHNS, CDR2 SASEGT. For the CDR3, the DNA is TGTGCCAGCAGTGAATCGAGCTCCTATAATTCACCCCTCCACTTT. Amino acids: CASSESSSYNSPLHF.

The V gene is TRBV10-3, the J gene TRBJ2-6, with 8 bases that match TRBD1. Germline lookup yields CDR1 ENHRY and CDR2 SYGVKD. Trimming removed 4 bases from V and 0 bases from J; junction bases left unmatched: 5. The CDR3 has 17 residues. The CDR3 reads CAISGGTGASGANVLTF. CDR3 nucleotide sequence: TGTGCCATCAGTGGCGGGACAGGAGCCTCTGGGGCCAACGTCCTGACTTTC.

The chain joins TRBV10-3 to TRBJ2-3; 9 nucleotides agree with TRBD2. Per germline, CDR1 ENHRY and CDR2 SYGVKD. The length of the CDR3 is 16 residues. The junction had 8 bases not matched to a gene; V was cut back by 2 bases and J by 5 bases. CDR3 protein: CAISEKAGGNGDTQYF. CDR3 DNA sequence: TGTGCCATCAGTGAGAAAGCGGGAGGTAATGGAGATACGCAGTATTTT.

The chain recombines TRBV28 with TRBJ1-6, with 7 bases matching TRBD1. The CDR3 totals 14 residues. Germline V CDR1 and CDR2: MDHEN, SYDVKM. The V gene end was trimmed by 7 bases and the J gene end by 10 bases; junction bases not matched to a gene: 10. CDR3 region: CASTPGQGVSPLHF. The CDR3 bases are TGTGCCAGCACCCCCGGGCAGGGGGTCTCACCCCTCCACTTT.

The V gene is TRBV5-4, the J gene TRBJ1-6, with D uncertain. Between the trimmed V and J ends, which lost 6 bases and 0 bases, there was a span of 10 bases. The germline V gene encodes CDR1 SGHNT and CDR2 YYREEE (reference sequence). The CDR3 loop spans 15 amino acids. The CDR3 coding sequence is TGTGCCAGCAAGGAACAGAGCTCCTATAATTCACCCCTCCACTTT. This encodes CASKEQSSYNSPLHF.

This clone occurred once. DNA for the CDR3: TGTGCCAGCAGTTATACTCAGGGTGGTAACTATGGCTACACCTTC. Residues: CASSYTQGGNYGYTF. The chain has TRBV2 and TRBJ1-2; maybe TRBD1 (5 bases). V was clipped by 5 bases and J by 1 base, with 14 bases between them. Germline assignment: CDR1 SNHLY and CDR2 FYNNEI. The CDR3 runs to 15 residues.

This clone was observed a handful of times. This chain uses TRBV6-2 or TRBV6-3 with TRBJ2-7; a possible D gene is TRBD1 (6 bases). This CDR3 has 15 amino acids. Looked up from germline, CDR1 is MNHEY and CDR2 is SVGEGT. Trimming removed 6 bases at V and 4 bases at J, with 19 bases between. Here the CDR3 DNA reads TGTGCCAGCAGCCCTTCTGGACAGCCTATTTACGAGCAGTACTTC. Its translation is CASSPSGQPIYEQYF.

The chain carries TRBV27 and TRBJ1-3; 7 nucleotides match TRBD1. Germline V gene data show CDR1 as MNHEY and CDR2 as SMNVEV (reference sequence). The trim removed 5 bases at V and 7 bases at J, leaving 5 bases unmatched. The CDR3 has 13 amino acids. CDR3 DNA: TGTGCCAGCAGTCTCCGACAGGGCAACACCATATATTTT. Protein: CASSLRQGNTIYF.

The chain employs TRBV28 and TRBJ1-2; no reliable D call. This CDR3 is 16 amino acids long. Trimming removed 2 bases at V and 3 bases at J, with 16 bases between. Germline V gene lookup returns CDR1 MDHEN and CDR2 SYDVKM. The DNA for the CDR3 is TGTGCCAGCAGTTTAGCCCAGGTCCTCCCCTACTATGGCTACACCTTC. Amino acids: CASSLAQVLPYYGYTF.

V and J are TRBV7-9 and TRBJ2-1; weak D call: TRBD2 (6 bases). The CDR3 sequence is 16 residues long. V shed 4 bases and J shed 2 bases, with 15 bases lying between them. The germline V gene encodes CDR1 SEHNR and CDR2 FQNEAQ (reference sequence). CDR3 in DNA: TGTGCCAGCAGCTCCCCTGGAGGGTCGGCCTACAATGAGCAGTTCTTC. Residues: CASSSPGGSAYNEQFF. The variable domain in full, completed from reference TRBV7-9 and TRBJ2-1, reads DTGVSQNPRHKITKRGQNVTFRCDPISEHNRLYWYRQTLGQGPEFLTYFQNEAQLEKSRLLSDRFSAERPKGSFSTLEIQRTEQGDSAMYLCASSSPGGSAYNEQFFGPGTRLTVL.

The chain combines TRBV27 with TRBJ2-7; 7 bases fit TRBD2. CDR1 is MNHEY and CDR2 is SMNVEV in the germline V gene (reference sequence). The CDR3 covers 14 residues. The V segment lost 6 bases and the J segment 1 base; nucleotides outside the gene matches: 6. The CDR3 sequence is CASRDGGGSYEQYF. CDR3 in DNA: TGTGCCAGCAGGGATGGCGGGGGTTCCTACGAGCAGTACTTC.

The chain has TRBV4-1 and TRBJ2-3, with D perhaps matching TRBD2 (6 bases). Germline loops: CDR1 MGHRA, CDR2 YSYEKL. The V and J ends lost 2 bases and 1 base respectively, with 10 bases between them. The CDR3 loop spans 15 amino acids. In DNA, the CDR3 is TGCGCCAGCAGCCAAAGCGGGTGGGGCACAGATACGCAGTATTTT. This sequence encodes CASSQSGWGTDTQYF.

The chain joins TRBV27 to TRBJ2-1, with TRBD2 matching 7 bases. V gave up 11 bases and J gave up 0 bases; unmatched junction bases: 16. Looked up from germline, CDR1 is MNHEY and CDR2 is SMNVEV (reference sequence). CDR3 length: 17 residues. The CDR3 DNA reads as TGTGCCCAACAATATAGTCCCCGGGACTACTCCTACAATGAGCAGTTCTTC. Translation gives CAQQYSPRDYSYNEQFF.

In its sample, this clone was seen once. The V and J genes are TRBV27 and TRBJ2-6, with D perhaps TRBD1 (6 bases). Germline CDR1 reads MNHEY; CDR2 reads SMNVEV (reference sequence). Trimming removed 6 bases at V and 0 bases at J, with 15 bases between. The CDR3 loop spans 17 amino acids. The CDR3 is CASSKQGFHSGANVLTF. The CDR3 region has the DNA TGTGCCAGCAGCAAACAGGGATTCCACTCTGGGGCCAACGTCCTGACTTTC.

This clone was seen only once. The chain's CDR3 is CASSQGAGYTF. In nucleotides, the CDR3 is TGTGCCAGCAGTCAGGGGGCTGGCTACACCTTC. This chain uses TRBV2 with TRBJ1-2; 8 bases match TRBD1. Looked up from germline, CDR1 is SNHLY and CDR2 is FYNNEI. This CDR3 region has 11 residues. V gave up 5 bases and J gave up 7 bases; unmatched junction bases: 0. The whole variable domain, remainder taken from reference TRBV2 and TRBJ1-2, is EPEVTQTPSHQVTQMGQEVILRCVPISNHLYFYWYRQILGQKVEFLVSFYNNEISEKSEIFDDQFSVERPDGSNFTLKIRSTKLEDSAMYFCASSQGAGYTFGSGTRLTVV.

The genes are TRBV7-9 and TRBJ2-7; TRBD1 matches 7 bases. Unmatched junction bases numbered 10, after V lost 5 bases and J lost 3 bases. Per germline, CDR1 SEHNR and CDR2 FQNEAQ (reference sequence). The CDR3 is made up of 15 amino acids. The CDR3 loop reads CASSDPGTAFYEQYF. CDR3 nucleotides: TGTGCCAGCAGCGACCCCGGGACAGCCTTCTACGAGCAGTACTTC.

In its sample, this clone was seen once. The CDR3 protein is CSAGGLLHF. The CDR3 DNA reads TGCAGTGCTGGGGGCCTCCTCCACTTT. This chain uses TRBV20-1 with TRBJ1-6; possible D gene TRBD1, 6 bases. Trimming left V 5 bases short and J 15 bases short, with 8 bases between. This CDR3 contains 9 residues. Germline CDR1 reads DFQATT; CDR2 reads SNEGSKA (reference sequence).

The chain combines TRBV7-8 with TRBJ1-1, with 8 bases aligning to TRBD1. V dropped 5 bases and J dropped 11; count of bases not matched to a gene: 7. Germline CDR1 SGHVS, CDR2 FQNEAQ. The CDR3 is made up of 12 amino acids. CDR3 loop: CASSTGTGGAFF. CDR3 bases: TGTGCCAGCAGCACCGGGACAGGCGGTGCTTTCTTT.

The V and J genes are TRBV30 and TRBJ1-4; tentative D call: TRBD1 (6 bases). Germline V gene data show CDR1 as GTSNPN and CDR2 as SVGIG (reference sequence). Trimming stripped 3 bases from V and 5 bases from J, with 13 bases between. The CDR3 is 14 residues long. The chain's CDR3 is CAWSVTGLNEKLFF. In nucleotides, the CDR3 is TGTGCCTGGAGCGTGACAGGCCTAAATGAAAAACTGTTTTTT.

The genes are TRBV7-3 and TRBJ2-2, with no clear D. The CDR3 sequence is 14 residues long. Germline V lookup: CDR1 SGHTA, CDR2 FQGTGA. V was trimmed by 2 bases and J by 4 bases, leaving 8 bases between them. The CDR3 protein is CASSLGLFTGELFF. As DNA, the CDR3 is TGTGCCAGCAGCTTAGGGCTGTTCACCGGGGAGCTGTTTTTT. Together with reference TRBV7-3 and TRBJ2-2, the CDR3 gives the full variable domain: GAGVSQTPSNKVTEKGKYVELRCDPISGHTALYWYRQSLGQGPEFLIYFQGTGAADDSGLPNDRFFAVRPEGSVSTLKIQRTERGDSAVYLCASSLGLFTGELFFGEGSRLTVL.

This clone was seen just once. The CDR3 coding sequence is TGTGCCAGTAGCGACACAGGGGTGGGGGACATTCAGTACTTC. Protein sequence: CASSDTGVGDIQYF. The chain has TRBV19 and TRBJ2-4; TRBD1 matches 7 bases. With V trimmed by 6 bases and J by 8 bases, 10 bases remained unmatched. This CDR3 is built from 14 residues. Germline loops: CDR1 LNHDA, CDR2 SQIVND (reference sequence).

The V gene is TRBV15, the J gene TRBJ2-1, with TRBD2 identical over 10 bases. Trimming cost V 0 bases and J 0 bases; bases outside gene matches: 2. The germline CDR1 and CDR2 sequences are LNHNV and YYDKDF (reference sequence). The CDR3 totals 17 residues. For the CDR3, the DNA is TGTGCCACCAGCAGAGAACTAGCGGGGAGCTCCTACAATGAGCAGTTCTTC. Translation: CATSRELAGSSYNEQFF. Variable domain in full (rest from reference TRBV15 and TRBJ2-1): DAMVIQNPRYQVTQFGKPVTLSCSQTLNHNVMYWYQQKSSQAPKLLFHYYDKDFNNEADTPDNFQSRRPNTSFCFLDIRSPGLGDTAMYLCATSRELAGSSYNEQFFGPGTRLTVL.

This chain uses TRBV28 with TRBJ2-5, with TRBD2 as a possible D gene (6 bases). V was shortened by 7 bases and J by 4 bases, with 16 bases between the two germline ends. CDR3 length equals 14 residues. Germline lookup yields CDR1 MDHEN and CDR2 SYDVKM. The CDR3 reads CASTRAGSGETQYF. CDR3 sequence (DNA): TGTGCCAGCACCCGGGCCGGGAGTGGAGAGACCCAGTACTTC.

This chain connects TRBV11-3 to TRBJ2-5; weak D call: TRBD1 (6 bases). Trimming removed 5 bases at V and 7 bases at J, with 23 bases between. The CDR3 has 16 residues. The V gene's germline CDR1 is SGHNT and CDR2 YENEEA. The CDR3 DNA reads TGTGCCAGCAGCCTGAGGGGGACATCCTCAAAGGGGACCCAGTACTTC. It translates to CASSLRGTSSKGTQYF.

This sequence joins TRBV7-2 and TRBJ1-4; D ambiguous. CDR1 is SGHTA, CDR2 FQGNSA, per germline. V was cut by 2 bases and J by 0 bases, with 7 bases left in between. This CDR3 is 15 amino acids long. The CDR3 DNA follows: TGTGCCAGCAGCTTAAGGAGTACAACTAATGAAAAACTGTTTTTT. The encoded protein is CASSLRSTTNEKLFF.

CDR3 in amino acids: CASSNRQTHSYEQYF. As DNA, the CDR3 is TGTGCCAGCAGCAATAGACAGACCCACTCCTACGAGCAGTACTTC. This sequence joins TRBV5-4 and TRBJ2-7, with D maybe TRBD1 (5 bases). Germline CDR1 SGHNT, CDR2 YYREEE (reference sequence). This CDR3 region has 15 residues. The V end lost 4 bases, the J end lost 0 bases, and 14 bases lay between the germline ends.